This TCR beta chain was identified during a study of control samples from healthy donors and cancer patients (TCRdb year 2020). From a lookup of the germline V gene, CDR1 and CDR2 are MDHEN and SYDVKM. Deletion took 7 bases off V and 0 bases off J, with a span of 4 bases between the germline ends. The cysteine opens and the phenylalanine closes a CDR3 of 12 amino acids. Only CDR3 DNA is held: 36 bases, read in frame from base 1. The library was obtained by the immunoSEQ multiplex PCR assay. This is the immuneACCESS table as TCRdb keeps it, with only in-frame sequences that have V and J called. A part of the clones is gone; compared with another copy, unresolved V genes explain less than half, and the rest is unexplained. The sample table shows 390,000 or so clones, and around nine tenths are seen once. Jointly, the top ten make up roughly 6.4% of the sample. As concerns this clone: Its antigen remains unidentified. Per-base qualities were not stored, and no clone one base away is much larger.

The sequenced sample was PBMCs. The sequence links TRBV28 to TRBJ1-3; no D gene is confidently identified. The sequence was obtained from a man in his forties with head and neck cancer. The DNA sequence is TGTGCCAGCAAGTCCTCTGGAAACACCATATATTTT. Protein translation: CASKSSGNTIYF.